This T cell receptor beta chain originates from a study of Ad26.COV2.S vaccination and SARS-CoV-2 variants. Study results and limitations: In vaccinated individuals, spike-specific CD8+ and CD4+ T cell responses reportedly displayed substantial breadth. Possibly, TCR breadth and depth analyses underestimated total T cell responses. Similar non-spike TCR breadth was observed in recipients of vaccine and of placebo.

The method was immunoSEQ multiplex PCR; TCRdb's version includes in-frame clones alone and lacks a portion of them. The table has around 350,000 clones, approximately 81% seen once. Remarks on this clone: Its antigen is undetermined.

The treatment: some 20 received Ad26.COV2.S at low or high dose, single or two shots; several received placebo; per-sample allocation not given. The samples were gathered on day 63 after the first injection of vaccine or placebo. An Ad26 vector was used to express Wuhan-strain SARS-CoV-2 spike as the vaccine. The input for sequencing was peripheral blood, taken in a trial of Ad26.COV2.S vaccine versus placebo. The TCR was taken from a person aged 18-60 years who received the Ad26.COV2.S COVID-19 vaccine or a placebo.

The CDR3 DNA reads TGTGCCAGCAGTTTAGGACAGAACACTGAAGCTTTCTTT. Its protein product is CASSLGQNTEAFF. The rearrangement links TRBV12-3 or TRBV12-4 to TRBJ1-1; D unclear. Trimming removed 1 base at V and 1 base at J, with 4 bases between. This CDR3 has 13 amino acids.